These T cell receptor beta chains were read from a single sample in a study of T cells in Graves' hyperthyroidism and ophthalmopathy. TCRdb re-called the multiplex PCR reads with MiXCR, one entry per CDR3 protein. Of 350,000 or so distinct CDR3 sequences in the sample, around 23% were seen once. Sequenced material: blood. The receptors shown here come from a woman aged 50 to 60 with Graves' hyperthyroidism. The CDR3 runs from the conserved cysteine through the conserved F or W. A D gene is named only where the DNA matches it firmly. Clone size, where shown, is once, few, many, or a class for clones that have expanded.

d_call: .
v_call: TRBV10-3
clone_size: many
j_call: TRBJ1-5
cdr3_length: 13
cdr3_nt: TGTGCCATCAGAGGGACACCGAATCAGCCCCAGCATTTT
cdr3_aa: CAIRGTPNQPQHF

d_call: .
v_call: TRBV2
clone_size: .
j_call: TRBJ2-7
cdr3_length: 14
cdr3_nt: TGTGCCAGCAGTCGAACCTTGACAGGATACGAGCAGTACTTC
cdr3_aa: CASSRTLTGYEQYF

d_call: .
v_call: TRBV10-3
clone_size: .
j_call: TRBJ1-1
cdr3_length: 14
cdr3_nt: TGTGCCATCAGGCCGGGGGGCGTGAACACTGAAGCTTTCTTT
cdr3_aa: CAIRPGGVNTEAFF

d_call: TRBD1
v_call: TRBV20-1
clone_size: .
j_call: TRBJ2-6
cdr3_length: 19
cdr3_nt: TGCAGTGCTAGTACGGCCTTCGGGACAGGCCAAGCTGGGGCCAACGTCCTGACTTTC
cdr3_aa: CSASTAFGTGQAGANVLTF

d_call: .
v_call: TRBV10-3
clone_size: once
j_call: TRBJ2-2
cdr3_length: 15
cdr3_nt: TGTGCCATCAGTGGAACGACAGGGAACACCGGGGAGCTGTTTTTT
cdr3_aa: CAISGTTGNTGELFF

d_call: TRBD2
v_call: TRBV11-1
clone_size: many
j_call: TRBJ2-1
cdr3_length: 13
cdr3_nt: TGTGCCAGCAGCCTACTAGCGTTTAATGAGCAGTTCTTC
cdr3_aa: CASSLLAFNEQFF

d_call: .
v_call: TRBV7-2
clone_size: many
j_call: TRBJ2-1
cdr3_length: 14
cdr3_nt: TGTGCCAGCAGCTTAGCCGCTGGAGCCACTGAGCAGTTCTTC
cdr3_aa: CASSLAAGATEQFF

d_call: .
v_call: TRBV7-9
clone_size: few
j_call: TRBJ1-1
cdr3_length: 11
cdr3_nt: TGTGCCAGCACCCCGACAGGTGAAGCTTTCTTT
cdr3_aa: CASTPTGEAFF

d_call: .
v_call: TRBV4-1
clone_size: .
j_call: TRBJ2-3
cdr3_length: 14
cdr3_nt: TGCGCCAGCAGCCCGGACGGGATGGGAGATACGCAGTATTTT
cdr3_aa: CASSPDGMGDTQYF

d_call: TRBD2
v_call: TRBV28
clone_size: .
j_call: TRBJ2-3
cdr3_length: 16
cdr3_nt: TGTGCCAGCAGTTTGACTAGCGGGAGGGCCGCAGATACGCAGTATTTT
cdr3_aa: CASSLTSGRAADTQYF

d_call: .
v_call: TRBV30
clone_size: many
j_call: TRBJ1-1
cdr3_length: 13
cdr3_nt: TGTGCCTGGAGCGCGACAGTTGACACTGAAGCTTTCTTT
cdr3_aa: CAWSATVDTEAFF

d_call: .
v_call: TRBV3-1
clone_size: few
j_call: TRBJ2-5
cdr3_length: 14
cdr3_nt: TGTGCCAGCAGCTATCAACTAGGACGAGAGACCCAGTACTTC
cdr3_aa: CASSYQLGRETQYF

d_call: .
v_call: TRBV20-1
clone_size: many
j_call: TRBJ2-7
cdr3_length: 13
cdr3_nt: TGCAGTGCTAGAGGGACCCGTTCCTACGAGCAGTACTTC
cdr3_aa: CSARGTRSYEQYF

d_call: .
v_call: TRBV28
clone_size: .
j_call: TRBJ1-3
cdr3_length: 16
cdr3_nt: TGTGCCAGCAGTTTGACTTTTCGGCTCTCTGGAAACACCATATATTTT
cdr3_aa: CASSLTFRLSGNTIYF

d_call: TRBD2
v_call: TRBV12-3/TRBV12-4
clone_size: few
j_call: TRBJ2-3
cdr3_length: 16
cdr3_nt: TGTGCCAGCGGCCAACGGGGGGGCTTCAGCACAGATACGCAGTATTTT
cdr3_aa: CASGQRGGFSTDTQYF

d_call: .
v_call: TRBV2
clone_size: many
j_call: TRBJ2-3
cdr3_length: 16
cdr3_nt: TGTGCCAGCAGTGAATGGGGCGACAGTAGCACAGATACGCAGTATTTT
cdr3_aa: CASSEWGDSSTDTQYF

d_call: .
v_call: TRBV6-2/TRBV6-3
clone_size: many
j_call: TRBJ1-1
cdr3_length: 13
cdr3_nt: TGTGCCAGCAGTAAGACAGTCGTGTGGGAAGCTTTCTTT
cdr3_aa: CASSKTVVWEAFF

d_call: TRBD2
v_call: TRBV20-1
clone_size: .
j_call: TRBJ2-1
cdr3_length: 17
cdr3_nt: TGCAGTGCTAGAGATAAGTGGACTAGCGGGATCGTCGATGAGCAGTTCTTC
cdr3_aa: CSARDKWTSGIVDEQFF

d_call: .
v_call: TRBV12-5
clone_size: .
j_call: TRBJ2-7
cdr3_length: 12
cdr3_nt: TGTGCTAGTGGTTTGGTACAGTACGAGCAGTACTTC
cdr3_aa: CASGLVQYEQYF

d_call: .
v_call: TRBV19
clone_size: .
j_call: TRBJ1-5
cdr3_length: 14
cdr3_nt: TGTGCCAGTAACCAGGGAATGCGCAATCAGCCCCAGCATTTT
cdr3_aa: CASNQGMRNQPQHF

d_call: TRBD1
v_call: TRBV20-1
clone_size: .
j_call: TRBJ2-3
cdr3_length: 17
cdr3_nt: TGCAGTGCTAGAGATCCCAGGGGGCTAACTAGCACAGATACGCAGTATTTT
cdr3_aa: CSARDPRGLTSTDTQYF

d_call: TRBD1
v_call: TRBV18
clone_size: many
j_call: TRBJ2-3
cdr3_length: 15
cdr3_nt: TGTGCCAGCTCACCGGGGGACAGTTTCACAGATACGCAGTATTTT
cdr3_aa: CASSPGDSFTDTQYF